This T cell receptor (beta chain) was identified during a study of T cells in localized non-small cell lung cancer. Findings and limits, study-wide: The study detected a median 57 of the top 100 tumor clones in adjacent lung.

V lost 5 bases to trimming and J lost 0 bases; unmatched junction nucleotides: 1. This CDR3 spans 15 amino acids. Per the germline V gene, CDR1 is SEHNR and CDR2 is FQNEAQ (reference sequence). Comment on this clone: Its antigen is as yet unknown.

Libraries were prepared by immunoSEQ multiplex PCR; TCRdb keeps only in-frame clonotypes and omits some of them. The profile shows fewer than 40,000 clones, about 78% of them singletons. The receptor was isolated from a male donor aged 60 or over with stage II squamous cell lung carcinoma. The rearrangement links TRBV7-9 to TRBJ2-1, with 10 positions matching TRBD2. The source was peripheral blood, collected before any cancer treatment. CDR3 in amino acids: CASSASGSSYNEQFF. The DNA for the CDR3 is TGTGCCAGCAGCGCTAGCGGGAGCTCCTACAATGAGCAGTTCTTC.